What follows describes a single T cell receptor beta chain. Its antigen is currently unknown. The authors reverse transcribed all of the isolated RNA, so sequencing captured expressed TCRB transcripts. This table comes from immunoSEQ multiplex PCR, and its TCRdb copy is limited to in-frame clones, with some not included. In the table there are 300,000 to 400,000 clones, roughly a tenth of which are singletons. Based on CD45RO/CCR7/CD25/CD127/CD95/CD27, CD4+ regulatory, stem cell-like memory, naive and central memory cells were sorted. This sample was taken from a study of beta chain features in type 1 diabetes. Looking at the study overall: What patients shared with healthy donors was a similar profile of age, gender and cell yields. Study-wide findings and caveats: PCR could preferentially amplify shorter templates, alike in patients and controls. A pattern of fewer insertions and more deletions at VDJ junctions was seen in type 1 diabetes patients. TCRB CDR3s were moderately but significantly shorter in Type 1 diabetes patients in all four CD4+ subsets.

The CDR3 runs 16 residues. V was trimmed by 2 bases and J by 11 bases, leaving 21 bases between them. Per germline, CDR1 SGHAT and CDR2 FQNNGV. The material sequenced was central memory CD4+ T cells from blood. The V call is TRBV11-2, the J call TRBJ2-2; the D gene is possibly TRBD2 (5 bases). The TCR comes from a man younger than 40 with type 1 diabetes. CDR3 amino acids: CASSLRGPATPIELFF. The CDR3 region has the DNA TGTGCCAGCAGCTTACGAGGGCCGGCAACCCCAATAGAGCTGTTTTTT.